One sample yielded the 29 T cell receptor beta chains listed below, sequenced in a study. TCRdb re-derived calls from the 5' RACE reads in MiXCR, one entry per CDR3 protein. The sample carries 60,000 to 65,000 distinct CDR3 sequences, more than 25% recorded once. Sequencing was carried out using tumor-infiltrating naive CD4+ T cells sorted from the breast tumor. The sample's subset: naive CD4+ T cells, CD4+CD45RA+CD25-. The receptors were sampled from a female donor with breast cancer.

The chain is built from TRBV7-9 and TRBJ2-5; 9 nucleotides match TRBD2. V was clipped by 5 bases and J by 7 bases; unmatched bases: 8. Germline values: CDR1 SEHNR, CDR2 FQNEAQ (reference sequence). The length of the CDR3 is 14 residues. The CDR3 DNA is TGTGCCAGCAGCATTAGCGGGAGAAGTGGGACCCAGTACTTC. This gives the protein CASSISGRSGTQYF.

The genes are TRBV28 and TRBJ2-7; TRBD1 agrees at 10 bases. The J segment lost 5 bases and the V segment lost 8 bases, leaving 3 bases of the junction unmatched. The CDR3 is 12 residues long. Germline lookup yields CDR1 MDHEN and CDR2 SYDVKM. CDR3 bases: TGTGCCAGCGGGGACAGGGGCCACGAGCAGTACTTC. Its translation is CASGDRGHEQYF. The complete variable domain, with remaining parts taken from reference TRBV28 and TRBJ2-7, reads DVKVTQSSRYLVKRTGEKVFLECVQDMDHENMFWYRQDPGLGLRLIYFSYDVKMKEKGDIPEGYSVSREKKERFSLILESASTNQTSMYLCASGDRGHEQYFGPGTRLTVT.

This clonotype was seen more than once but under ten times. The V gene is TRBV20-1, the J gene TRBJ2-1; D assignment may be TRBD1 or TRBD2 (5 bases each). V shed 1 base and J shed 7 bases, with 8 bases lying between them. Germline CDR1 DFQATT, CDR2 SNEGSKA (reference sequence). This CDR3 comprises 12 residues. The CDR3 sequence is CSARVGENEQFF. As DNA, the CDR3 is TGCAGTGCTAGAGTAGGGGAGAATGAGCAGTTCTTC.

This clonotype was picked up a small number of times. The gene calls are TRBV7-2 and TRBJ2-3; D is ambiguous. Trimming stripped 2 bases from V and 1 base from J, with 10 bases between. Germline CDR1 reads SGHTA; CDR2 reads FQGNSA. The CDR3 is 15 amino acids. The CDR3 protein is CASSLSEFGTDTQYF. The CDR3, as DNA: TGTGCCAGCAGCTTATCGGAGTTCGGCACAGATACGCAGTATTTT.

Worth noting for this clonotype: The junction departs from germline at one end; a sequencing error may be responsible. This rearrangement joins TRBV4-2 to TRBJ1-5; 8 bases line up with TRBD1. CDR1 is LGHNA, CDR2 YNFKEQ, per germline. The CDR3 covers 18 residues. Here the CDR3 reads CACSQDPDRGDSNQPQHF. The CDR3 DNA sequence: TGTGCCTGCAGCCAAGATCCAGACAGGGGCGATAGCAATCAGCCCCAGCATTTT.

The CDR3: CASSLGTSGRTDTQYF. The CDR3 DNA follows: TGTGCCAGCAGCTTAGGGACCAGCGGACGCACAGATACGCAGTATTTT. The V gene is TRBV7-2, the J gene TRBJ2-3; D may be TRBD2 (5 bases). The CDR3 spans 16 residues. The germline V gene encodes CDR1 SGHTA and CDR2 FQGNSA. Trimming removed 1 base at V and 1 base at J, with 12 bases between.

This clonotype is labeled medium-sized. J is TRBJ1-2 and V is TRBV20-1; D not certain. The germline V and J ends were trimmed by 5 bases and 3 bases, with 10 bases remaining between them. Germline V lookup: CDR1 DFQATT, CDR2 SNEGSKA (reference sequence). This CDR3 is built from 12 residues. The CDR3 region is CSAAPDYYGYTF. The DNA for the CDR3 is TGCAGTGCTGCCCCAGATTACTATGGCTACACCTTC.

This clonotype occurred many times. This rearrangement joins TRBV7-3 to TRBJ1-1, with D hard to call. Germline loops: CDR1 SGHTA, CDR2 FQGTGA. V lost 1 base and J 4 bases, leaving 16 bases between the germline ends. The CDR3 is made up of 16 amino acids. The CDR3 reads CASSLMAGGSATEAFF. DNA for the CDR3: TGTGCCAGCAGCTTAATGGCAGGAGGTTCTGCCACTGAAGCTTTCTTT.

This clonotype came up a few times. The chain is built from TRBV6-2 or TRBV6-3 and TRBJ2-7; 9 nucleotides align to TRBD2. The CDR3 consists of 16 residues. V was pared by 6 bases and J by 0 bases, with 9 bases of the junction left unmatched. CDR1 MNHEY and CDR2 SVGEGT come from the germline V gene. The CDR3 loop reads CASRLNGLAYSYEQYF. The DNA for the CDR3 is TGTGCCAGCAGACTCAACGGACTAGCGTACTCCTACGAGCAGTACTTC.

This clonotype came up many times. The genes are TRBV9 and TRBJ2-5; 9 nucleotides match TRBD2. The CDR3 is made up of 15 amino acids. Trimming at V came to 4 bases and at J to 4 bases, leaving 8 bases not matched to a gene. The V gene's germline CDR1 is SGDLS and CDR2 YYNGEE. The CDR3 sequence: CASSSQTSGGETQYF. In nucleotides, the CDR3 is TGTGCCAGCAGCTCGCAGACTAGCGGAGGAGAGACCCAGTACTTC.

The sample holds a few counts of this clonotype. The gene calls are TRBV4-1 and TRBJ2-3; either TRBD1 or TRBD2 may supply D (6 bases each). The length of the CDR3 is 18 residues. V gave up 2 bases and J gave up 3 bases, with 21 bases separating them. Germline CDR1 MGHRA, CDR2 YSYEKL. The CDR3 DNA reads TGCGCCAGCAGCCAAATAACCCCGGCGGAGGGGGGAACAGATACGCAGTATTTT. Its translation is CASSQITPAEGGTDTQYF.

This chain joins TRBV7-9 and TRBJ2-4; 14 nucleotides line up with TRBD2. Germline trimming cut 7 bases from V and 0 bases from J; bases unmatched to any gene: 8. The CDR3 loop spans 18 amino acids. CDR1 and CDR2 from the germline V gene are SEHNR and FQNEAQ (reference sequence). The CDR3 loop reads CASTGGLAGVKAKNIQYF. CDR3 coding DNA: TGTGCCAGCACCGGGGGACTAGCGGGAGTGAAAGCCAAAAACATTCAGTACTTC.

The J gene is TRBJ1-5, the V gene TRBV3-1, with a weak D call TRBD1 (5 bases). V lost 4 bases, J lost 4 bases, and 8 bases lay in between. The germline V gene has CDR1 LGHDT and CDR2 YNNKEL (reference sequence). This CDR3 is 13 amino acids long. CDR3 nucleotide sequence: TGTGCCAGCAGCCCAGGGACTAATCAGCCCCAGCATTTT. Protein sequence: CASSPGTNQPQHF. The full variable domain, its missing parts supplied by reference TRBV3-1 and TRBJ1-5, is DTAVSQTPKYLVTQMGNDKSIKCEQNLGHDTMYWYKQDSKKFLKIMFSYNNKELIINETVPNRFSPKSPDKAHLNLHINSLELGDSAVYFCASSPGTNQPQHFGDGTRLSIL.

The chain recombines TRBV12-3 or TRBV12-4 with TRBJ2-1; 11 bases align to TRBD1. V gave up 5 bases and J gave up 6 bases; unmatched junction bases: 3. The CDR3 has 14 residues. For the CDR3, the DNA is TGTGCCAGCAGTCGGGACAGGGGGGGCAATGAGCAGTTCTTC. It yields the protein CASSRDRGGNEQFF.

As concerns this clonotype: The CDR3 carries no conserved terminal phenylalanine or tryptophan, so it likely arises from a read error. The DNA is omitted, as the CDR3 cannot be located on it reliably, and the CDR3 follows TCRdb's listing. J is TRBJ2-1 and V is TRBV5-1; the table assigns TRBD2, which was not confirmed against the DNA. Germline V gene data show CDR1 as SGHRS and CDR2 as YFSETQ. The CDR3 is 13 residues long, counting both termini. CDR3 amino acids: CASSFRDSGGSEG.

Turning to this clonotype: The CDR3 does not close with the conserved phenylalanine or tryptophan, likely indicating a read error. Here the CDR3 reads CASSTSGVGPGELFS. The CDR3 region has the DNA TGTGCCAGCAGCACTAGCGGGGTCGGACCCGGGGAGCTGTTTTCT. The rearrangement links TRBV12-3 or TRBV12-4 to TRBJ2-2, with 10 positions matching TRBD2. The V segment lost 6 bases and the J segment 6 bases; nucleotides outside the gene matches: 7. This CDR3 has 15 amino acids.

This chain uses TRBV5-1 with TRBJ1-1; the match to TRBD1 covers 7 bases. Looked up from germline, CDR1 is SGHRS and CDR2 is YFSETQ. The CDR3 runs 19 residues. With V trimmed by 4 bases and J by 0 bases, 18 bases remained unmatched. CDR3 loop: CASSTAIQGIGRMNTEAFF. For the CDR3, the DNA is TGCGCCAGCAGCACGGCGATACAGGGGATTGGGCGAATGAACACTGAAGCTTTCTTT.

Here the CDR3 reads CASRGGTRQNPSDEQFF. Written as DNA, the CDR3 is TGTGCCAGCAGAGGAGGGACTAGACAAAACCCAAGCGATGAGCAGTTCTTC. This rearrangement joins TRBV6-2 or TRBV6-3 to TRBJ2-1; TRBD2 matches at 8 bases. This CDR3 spans 17 amino acids. Germline lookup yields CDR1 MNHEY and CDR2 SVGEGT. After removal of 6 bases from V and 8 bases from J, the junction contained 18 bases not matched to a gene.

This chain joins TRBV3-1 and TRBJ2-2, with 8 bases fitting TRBD2. J gave up 4 bases and V 3 bases, and 4 bases lay outside the gene matches. The CDR3 totals 15 residues. Germline loops: CDR1 LGHDT, CDR2 YNNKEL (reference sequence). The CDR3: CASSHPGGGTGELFF. The CDR3 DNA follows: TGTGCCAGCAGCCATCCCGGGGGGGGCACCGGGGAGCTGTTTTTT.

This clonotype was detected a few times. The V call is TRBV5-1, the J call TRBJ2-3; no clear D gene. Between the trimmed V and J ends, which lost 0 bases and 8 bases, there was a span of 13 bases. The germline V gene encodes CDR1 SGHRS and CDR2 YFSETQ. The CDR3 spans 14 residues. CDR3 loop: CASSLVGETGTQYF. CDR3 nucleotide sequence: TGCGCCAGCAGCTTGGTGGGCGAAACCGGTACGCAGTATTTT.

This chain connects TRBV20-1 to TRBJ1-2; D gene unclear. The length of the CDR3 is 11 residues. Germline-derived CDR1 and CDR2 are DFQATT and SNEGSKA (reference sequence). V lost 0 bases to trimming and J lost 9 bases, with 8 bases between them. The CDR3, as DNA: TGCAGTGCTAGAGAAGGTTGGAGCTACACCTTC. Translating it yields CSAREGWSYTF.

Only a few counts were recorded for this clonotype. This rearrangement joins TRBV29-1 to TRBJ1-2, with D uncertain. The germline V gene encodes CDR1 SQVTM and CDR2 ANQGSEA. The CDR3 is 12 residues long. Trimming cost V 4 bases and J 8 bases, with 14 bases left between them. The CDR3 region is CSVVGGAAGYTF. The CDR3 DNA follows: TGCAGCGTTGTAGGAGGTGCGGCAGGCTACACCTTC.

As to this clonotype: The CDR3 does not end in the conserved phenylalanine or tryptophan, so this is likely a read error. The chain employs TRBV7-9 and TRBJ1-1, with 9 bases lining up with TRBD1. CDR1 is SEHNR and CDR2 is FQNEAQ in the germline V gene (reference sequence). This CDR3 region has 14 residues. Trimming at V came to 6 bases and at J to 5 bases, leaving 7 bases not matched to a gene. The CDR3 DNA reads as TGTGCCAGCAGGTCGGACAGGGGTAGGACTGAAGCTTTCCTT. Translation gives CASRSDRGRTEAFL.

This clonotype was found a few times. This chain joins TRBV6-1 and TRBJ1-5; maybe TRBD1 (5 bases). The CDR3 covers 14 residues. Germline V CDR1 and CDR2: MNHNS, SASEGT. Trimming pared 0 bases from V and 4 bases from J, leaving 7 bases between. Here the CDR3 reads CASSEATANQPQHF. The CDR3 DNA sequence: TGTGCCAGCAGTGAAGCGACAGCTAATCAGCCCCAGCATTTT.

J is TRBJ1-2 and V is TRBV20-1; D uncertain. Trimming stripped 0 bases from V and 1 base from J, with 6 bases between. This CDR3 has 13 amino acids. Germline V CDR1 and CDR2: DFQATT, SNEGSKA (reference sequence). This CDR3 reads CSARDQVNYGYTF. DNA for the CDR3: TGCAGTGCTAGAGATCAGGTTAACTATGGCTACACCTTC.

This clonotype was detected a few times. The gene calls are TRBV20-1 and TRBJ2-3; 7 bases line up with TRBD2. Germline assignment: CDR1 DFQATT and CDR2 SNEGSKA (reference sequence). The ends lost 5 bases at V and 0 bases at J; junction bases unmatched: 8. The CDR3 extends over 15 amino acids. The CDR3 sequence is CSAPRSSGSTDTQYF. The CDR3 region has the DNA TGCAGTGCTCCGAGATCTAGCGGCAGCACAGATACGCAGTATTTT.

This clonotype came up a few times. This chain uses TRBV7-8 with TRBJ1-6; possible D gene TRBD1, 6 bases. The CDR3 runs to 15 residues. Deletions cut 2 bases from V and 9 bases from J, with 14 bases between. Per germline, CDR1 SGHVS and CDR2 FQNEAQ. The CDR3 reads CASSLTQGVGSPLHF. CDR3 coding DNA: TGTGCCAGCAGCTTAACACAGGGAGTTGGTTCACCCCTCCACTTT. The whole variable domain, remainder taken from reference TRBV7-8 and TRBJ1-6, is GAGVSQSPRYKVAKRGQDVALRCDPISGHVSLFWYQQALGQGPEFLTYFQNEAQLDKSGLPSDRFFAERPEGSVSTLKIQRTQQEDSAVYLCASSLTQGVGSPLHFGNGTRLTVT.

V usage is TRBV4-1 and J usage is TRBJ1-2; D might be TRBD1 (6 bases). The CDR3 has 15 residues. Per the germline V gene, CDR1 is MGHRA and CDR2 is YSYEKL. V was cut by 4 bases and J by 3 bases, with 15 bases left in between. Written as DNA, the CDR3 is TGCGCCAGCAGCCGGATGGACAGAAGGGACTATGGCTACACCTTC. Protein: CASSRMDRRDYGYTF.

In its sample, this clonotype was seen a few times. The chain combines TRBV27 with TRBJ2-5; 10 nucleotides match TRBD2. Germline-derived CDR1 and CDR2 are MNHEY and SMNVEV (reference sequence). The CDR3 covers 16 residues. With 2 bases clipped from V and 5 bases from J, the junction kept 8 bases outside the gene matches. CDR3 sequence: CASSLNRASGSETQYF. The CDR3 coding sequence is TGTGCCAGCAGTTTAAATCGGGCTAGCGGGAGCGAGACCCAGTACTTC.